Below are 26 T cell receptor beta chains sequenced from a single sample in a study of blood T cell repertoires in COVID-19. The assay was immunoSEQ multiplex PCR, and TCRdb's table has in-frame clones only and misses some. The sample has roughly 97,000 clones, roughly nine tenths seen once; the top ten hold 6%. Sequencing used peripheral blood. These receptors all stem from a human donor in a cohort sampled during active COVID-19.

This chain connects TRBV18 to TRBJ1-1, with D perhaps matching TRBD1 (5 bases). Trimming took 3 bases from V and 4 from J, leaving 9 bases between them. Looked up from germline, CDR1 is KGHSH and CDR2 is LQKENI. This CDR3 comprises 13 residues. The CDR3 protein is CASSPPQGTEAFF. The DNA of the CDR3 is TGTGCCAGCTCACCGCCTCAGGGCACTGAAGCTTTCTTT.

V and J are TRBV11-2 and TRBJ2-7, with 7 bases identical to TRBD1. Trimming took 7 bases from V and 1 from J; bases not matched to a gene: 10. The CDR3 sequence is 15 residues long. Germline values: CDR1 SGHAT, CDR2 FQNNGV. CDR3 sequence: CASNLRGTISYEQYF. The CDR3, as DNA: TGTGCCAGCAACCTCAGGGGGACAATTTCCTACGAGCAGTACTTC.

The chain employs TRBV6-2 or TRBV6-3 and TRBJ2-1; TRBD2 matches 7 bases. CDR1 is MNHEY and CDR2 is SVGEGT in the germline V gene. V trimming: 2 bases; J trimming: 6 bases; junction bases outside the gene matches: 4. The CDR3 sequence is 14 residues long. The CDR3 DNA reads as TGTGCCAGCAGTTACATCGAGCGGGGCAATGAGCAGTTCTTC. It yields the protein CASSYIERGNEQFF.

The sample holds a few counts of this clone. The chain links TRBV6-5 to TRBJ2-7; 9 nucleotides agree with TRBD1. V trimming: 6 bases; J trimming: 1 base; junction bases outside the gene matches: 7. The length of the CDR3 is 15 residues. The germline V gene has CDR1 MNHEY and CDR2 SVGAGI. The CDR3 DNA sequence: TGTGCCAGCAGCCAAGCCGGGACAGGGTCCTACGAGCAGTACTTC. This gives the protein CASSQAGTGSYEQYF.

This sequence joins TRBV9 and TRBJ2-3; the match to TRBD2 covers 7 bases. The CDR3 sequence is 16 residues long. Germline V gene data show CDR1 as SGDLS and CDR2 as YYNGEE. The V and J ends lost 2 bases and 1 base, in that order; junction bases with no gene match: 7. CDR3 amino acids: CASSVGLAVRTDTQYF. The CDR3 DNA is TGTGCCAGCAGCGTCGGCCTAGCGGTCCGCACAGATACGCAGTATTTT.

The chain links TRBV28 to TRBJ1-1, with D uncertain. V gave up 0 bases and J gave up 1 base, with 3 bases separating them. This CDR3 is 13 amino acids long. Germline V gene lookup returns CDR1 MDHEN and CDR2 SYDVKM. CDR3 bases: TGTGCCAGCAGTTTATGGGCGAACACTGAAGCTTTCTTT. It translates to CASSLWANTEAFF.

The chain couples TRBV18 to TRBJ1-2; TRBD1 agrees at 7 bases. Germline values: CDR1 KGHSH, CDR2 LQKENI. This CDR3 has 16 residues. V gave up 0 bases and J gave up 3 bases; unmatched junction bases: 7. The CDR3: CASSPPNRGYDYGYTF. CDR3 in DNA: TGTGCCAGCTCACCACCAAACAGGGGATATGACTATGGCTACACCTTC.

For the CDR3, the DNA is TGCGCCAGCAGCCAGCCTGGCGGGTCAAATCAGCCCCAGCATTTT. Translated: CASSQPGGSNQPQHF. The chain recombines TRBV4-1 with TRBJ1-5; D is unclear. V was trimmed by 3 bases and J by 4 bases, leaving 13 bases between them. This CDR3 is built from 15 residues. Germline V gives CDR1 MGHRA, CDR2 YSYEKL.

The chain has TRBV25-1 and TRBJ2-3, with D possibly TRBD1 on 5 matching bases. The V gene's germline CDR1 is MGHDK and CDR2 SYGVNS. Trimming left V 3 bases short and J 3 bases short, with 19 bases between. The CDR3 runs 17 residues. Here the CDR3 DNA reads TGTGCCAGCAGTGATTATCGGGCAGGGTTTTTGACAGATACGCAGTATTTT. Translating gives CASSDYRAGFLTDTQYF.

The CDR3 protein is CASSQLGGAVYNEQFF. CDR3 DNA sequence: TGCGCCAGCAGCCAATTGGGGGGGGCTGTCTACAATGAGCAGTTCTTC. The chain joins TRBV4-1 to TRBJ2-1; a possible D gene is TRBD2 (7 bases). The CDR3 is 16 amino acids. Germline V gene lookup returns CDR1 MGHRA and CDR2 YSYEKL. Trimming left V 2 bases short and J 3 bases short, with 14 bases between.

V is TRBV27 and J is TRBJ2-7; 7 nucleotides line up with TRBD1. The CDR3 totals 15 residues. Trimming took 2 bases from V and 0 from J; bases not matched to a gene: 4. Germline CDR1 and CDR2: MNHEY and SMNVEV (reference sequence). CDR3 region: CASSLNRDSSYEQYF. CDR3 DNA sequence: TGTGCCAGCAGTTTAAACCGGGACAGCTCCTACGAGCAGTACTTC.

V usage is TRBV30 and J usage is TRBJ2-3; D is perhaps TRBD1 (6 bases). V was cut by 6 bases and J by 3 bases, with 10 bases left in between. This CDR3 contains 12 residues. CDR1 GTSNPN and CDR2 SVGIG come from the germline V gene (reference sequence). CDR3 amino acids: CACSRGTDTQYF. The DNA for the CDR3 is TGTGCCTGTAGCAGGGGAACAGATACGCAGTATTTT.

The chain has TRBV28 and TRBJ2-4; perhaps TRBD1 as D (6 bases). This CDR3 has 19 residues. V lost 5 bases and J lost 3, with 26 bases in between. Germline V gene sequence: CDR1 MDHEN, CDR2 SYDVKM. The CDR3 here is CASSPHRQDIPTGKNIQYF. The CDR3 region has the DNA TGTGCCAGCAGTCCCCACCGACAGGATATTCCTACTGGCAAAAACATTCAGTACTTC.

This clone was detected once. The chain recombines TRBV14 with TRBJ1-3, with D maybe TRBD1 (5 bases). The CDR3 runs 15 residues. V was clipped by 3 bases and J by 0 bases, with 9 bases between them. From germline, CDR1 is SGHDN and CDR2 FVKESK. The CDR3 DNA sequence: TGTGCCAGCAGCCAGACAGACTTCTCTGGAAACACCATATATTTT. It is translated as CASSQTDFSGNTIYF.

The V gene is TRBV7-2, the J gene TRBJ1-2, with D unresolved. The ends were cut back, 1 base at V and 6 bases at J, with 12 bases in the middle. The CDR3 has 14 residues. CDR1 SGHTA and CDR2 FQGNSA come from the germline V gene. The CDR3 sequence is CASSLGRDFNGYTF. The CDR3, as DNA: TGTGCCAGCAGCTTAGGCAGAGACTTTAATGGCTACACCTTC. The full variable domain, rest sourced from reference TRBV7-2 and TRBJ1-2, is GAGVSQSPSNKVTEKGKDVELRCDPISGHTALYWYRQSLGQGLEFLIYFQGNSAPDKSGLPSDRFSAERTGGSVSTLTIQRTQQEDSAVYLCASSLGRDFNGYTFGSGTRLTVV.

The CDR3 nucleotides read TGTGCCAGCAGTTCTCCCTCGCGGGAGAGGGTGCAGTTCTTC. Translated: CASSSPSRERVQFF. This rearrangement joins TRBV27 to TRBJ2-1; 7 nucleotides line up with TRBD2. This CDR3 has 14 amino acids. J lost 12 bases, V lost 4 bases, and 12 bases had no gene match. Germline V gives CDR1 MNHEY, CDR2 SMNVEV (reference sequence).

The CDR3 DNA is TGTGCCAGCAGCCTGCGGGGACAGGGGTGGGTCGGGGAGCTGTTTTTT. Its translation is CASSLRGQGWVGELFF. The gene calls are TRBV3-1 (or the pseudogene TRBV3-2) and TRBJ2-2, with 10 bases lining up with TRBD1. The CDR3 length is 16 residues. CDR1 and CDR2 (germline): LGHDT, YNNKEL (reference sequence). J gave up 7 bases and V 4 bases, and 9 bases lay outside the gene matches.

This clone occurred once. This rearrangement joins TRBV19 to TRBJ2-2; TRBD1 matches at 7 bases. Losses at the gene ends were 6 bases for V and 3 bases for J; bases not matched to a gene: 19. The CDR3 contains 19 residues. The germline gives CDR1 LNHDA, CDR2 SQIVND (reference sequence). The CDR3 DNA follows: TGTGCCAGTAGCCCGAGGGGGCAGGGCTTAGGGATTGACACCGGGGAGCTGTTTTTT. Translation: CASSPRGQGLGIDTGELFF.

The CDR3 is CASSLAGLAATDTQYF. CDR3 bases: TGTGCCAGCAGCTTAGCCGGACTAGCGGCTACAGATACGCAGTATTTT. The rearrangement joins TRBV13 to TRBJ2-3; 10 nucleotides agree with TRBD2. There are 16 residues in the CDR3. Germline CDR1 and CDR2: PRHDT and FYEKMQ (reference sequence). Trimming removed 1 base from V and 3 bases from J; junction bases left unmatched: 4.

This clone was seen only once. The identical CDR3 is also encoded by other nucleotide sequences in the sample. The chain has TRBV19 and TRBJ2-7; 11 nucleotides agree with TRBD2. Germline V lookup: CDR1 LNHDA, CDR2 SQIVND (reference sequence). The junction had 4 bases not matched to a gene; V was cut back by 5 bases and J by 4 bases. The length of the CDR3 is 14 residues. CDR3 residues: CASSPGTSGYEQYF. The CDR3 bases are TGTGCCAGTAGTCCAGGGACTAGCGGTTACGAGCAGTACTTC.

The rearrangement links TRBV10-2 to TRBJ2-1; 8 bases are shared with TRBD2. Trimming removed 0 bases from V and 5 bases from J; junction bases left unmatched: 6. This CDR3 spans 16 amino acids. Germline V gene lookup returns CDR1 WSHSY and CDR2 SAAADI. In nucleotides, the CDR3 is TGCGCCAGCAGTGAGTCGAGCGGGAGTCAGGACAATGAGCAGTTCTTC. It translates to CASSESSGSQDNEQFF.

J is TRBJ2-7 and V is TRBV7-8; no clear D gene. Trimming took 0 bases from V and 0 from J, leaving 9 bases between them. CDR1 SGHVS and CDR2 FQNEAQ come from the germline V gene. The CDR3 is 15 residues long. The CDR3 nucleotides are TGTGCCAGCAGCTTAGCCAGTGTTGACTCCTACGAGCAGTACTTC. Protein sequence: CASSLASVDSYEQYF.

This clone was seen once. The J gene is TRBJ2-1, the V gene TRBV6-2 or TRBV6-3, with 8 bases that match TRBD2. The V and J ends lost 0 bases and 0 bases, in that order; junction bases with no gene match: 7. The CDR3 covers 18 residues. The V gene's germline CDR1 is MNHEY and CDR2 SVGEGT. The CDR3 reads CASSYSLSSGSSYNEQFF. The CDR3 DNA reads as TGTGCCAGCAGTTACTCCTTATCAAGCGGGAGCTCCTACAATGAGCAGTTCTTC.

The CDR3 DNA is TGTGCCAGCAGCGTAGAATTTGGGGACAGGCAAGAGACCCAGTACTTC. Its translation: CASSVEFGDRQETQYF. The chain uses TRBV9 and TRBJ2-5; TRBD1 aligns across 8 bases. V lost 0 bases to trimming and J lost 2 bases; unmatched junction nucleotides: 6. The germline CDR1 and CDR2 sequences are SGDLS and YYNGEE. The CDR3 spans 16 residues.

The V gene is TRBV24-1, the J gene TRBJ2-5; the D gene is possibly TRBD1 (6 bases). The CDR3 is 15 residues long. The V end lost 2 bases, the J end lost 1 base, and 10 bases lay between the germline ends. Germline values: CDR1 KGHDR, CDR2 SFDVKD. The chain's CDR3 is CATSDSGTSQETQYF. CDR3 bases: TGTGCCACCAGTGATTCCGGGACAAGCCAAGAGACCCAGTACTTC.

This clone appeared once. As DNA, the CDR3 is TGTGCCAGCAGCGTAATAACCGGTCCGGGAGTGGACTACAATGAGCAGTTCTTC. Residues: CASSVITGPGVDYNEQFF. The chain uses TRBV9 and TRBJ2-1, with D tentatively TRBD2 (6 bases). There are 18 residues in the CDR3. V dropped 1 base and J dropped 3 bases, with 20 bases sitting between them. CDR1 and CDR2 from the germline V gene are SGDLS and YYNGEE.